The 31 T cell receptor beta chains in this list originate from one sample, sequenced in a study of cytomegalovirus exposure and HLA in healthy donors. Method: immunoSEQ multiplex PCR; TCRdb's copy keeps in-frame clones and lacks some. The table has approximately 100,000 clones, about nine tenths seen once; the top ten hold roughly 2.2%. The sample comprised PBMCs. These receptors were obtained from a woman aged 18-35 years in good health and CMV-seronegative.

The gene calls are TRBV28 and TRBJ2-2; 7 positions match TRBD2. Germline V gene sequence: CDR1 MDHEN, CDR2 SYDVKM. This CDR3 has 14 residues. V lost 6 bases, J lost 3 bases, and 4 bases stayed unmatched. Here the CDR3 DNA reads TGTGCCAGCAGGATGGCGGGAGACACCGGGGAGCTGTTTTTT. Residues: CASRMAGDTGELFF.

V usage is TRBV6-4 and J usage is TRBJ2-1; tentatively, D is TRBD2 (6 bases). Trimming stripped 8 bases from V and 10 bases from J, with 12 bases between. Germline CDR1 reads MRHNA; CDR2 reads SNTAGT. The CDR3 runs to 11 residues. DNA of the CDR3: TGTGCCAGCCGGCGGGGCTCCGAGCAGTTCTTC. It encodes CASRRGSEQFF.

This rearrangement joins TRBV30 to TRBJ2-1; D call uncertain. Germline CDR1 and CDR2: GTSNPN and SVGIG (reference sequence). The CDR3 contains 13 residues. The germline V and J ends were trimmed by 6 bases and 0 bases, with 9 bases remaining between them. The CDR3 protein is CACMLSSYNEQFF. CDR3 DNA: TGTGCCTGTATGCTGAGCTCCTACAATGAGCAGTTCTTC.

DNA of the CDR3: TGTGCCAGCACCAGCGGGGCCCTCAATGAGCAGTTCTTC. Amino acids: CASTSGALNEQFF. The chain has TRBV2 and TRBJ2-1; 7 nucleotides line up with TRBD2. With 7 bases clipped from V and 6 bases from J, the junction kept 6 bases outside the gene matches. CDR1 and CDR2 (germline): SNHLY, FYNNEI. The CDR3 consists of 13 residues. The whole variable domain, remainder taken from reference TRBV2 and TRBJ2-1, is EPEVTQTPSHQVTQMGQEVILRCVPISNHLYFYWYRQILGQKVEFLVSFYNNEISEKSEIFDDQFSVERPDGSNFTLKIRSTKLEDSAMYFCASTSGALNEQFFGPGTRLTVL.

This clone was detected only once. V is TRBV30 and J is TRBJ1-5, with 8 bases fitting TRBD1. This CDR3 region has 16 residues. With 2 bases clipped from V and 6 bases from J, the junction kept 12 bases outside the gene matches. Germline CDR1 and CDR2: GTSNPN and SVGIG (reference sequence). CDR3 coding DNA: TGTGCCTGGAGTTCAGGGACAGGCCCTGGGGGTCAGCCCCAGCATTTT. Encoded protein: CAWSSGTGPGGQPQHF.

The chain couples TRBV4-3 to TRBJ1-1; the D gene is possibly TRBD1 (5 bases). There are 16 residues in the CDR3. Germline CDR1 LGHNA, CDR2 YSLEER. V shed 0 bases and J shed 0 bases, with 11 bases lying between them. The CDR3 nucleotides read TGCGCCAGCAGCCAAGAAGTGGGGGGGGTGAACACTGAAGCTTTCTTT. Translated: CASSQEVGGVNTEAFF.

The chain recombines TRBV7-9 with TRBJ1-5; 8 bases line up with TRBD1. Germline V lookup: CDR1 SEHNR, CDR2 FQNEAQ (reference sequence). This CDR3 comprises 14 residues. The ends lost 5 bases at V and 7 bases at J; junction bases unmatched: 7. In nucleotides, the CDR3 is TGTGCCAGCAGCACAGAGTCAGGGGGCCAGCCCCAGCATTTT. Its translation: CASSTESGGQPQHF.

The chain has TRBV18 and TRBJ1-1, with D perhaps matching TRBD1 (5 bases). Germline lookup yields CDR1 KGHSH and CDR2 LQKENI. CDR3 length: 18 residues. With 0 bases removed from V and 0 bases from J, the gap between germline ends came to 17 bases. The CDR3 here is CASSPPIGQGAVNTEAFF. CDR3 DNA sequence: TGTGCCAGCTCACCACCGATAGGACAAGGGGCCGTGAACACTGAAGCTTTCTTT.

V is TRBV9 and J is TRBJ2-7; D is perhaps TRBD2 (6 bases). Germline CDR1 is SGDLS and CDR2 is YYNGEE. The CDR3 runs to 14 residues. V lost 4 bases, J lost 2 bases, and 13 bases lay in between. The CDR3 spells CASSREDWPYEQYF. The CDR3, as DNA: TGTGCCAGCAGCAGGGAGGACTGGCCCTACGAGCAGTACTTC. Full variable domain (missing parts from reference TRBV9 and TRBJ2-7): DSGVTQTPKHLITATGQRVTLRCSPRSGDLSVYWYQQSLDQGLQFLIQYYNGEERAKGNILERFSAQQFPDLHSELNLSSLELGDSALYFCASSREDWPYEQYFGPGTRLTVT.

This clone was observed a few times. V is TRBV28 and J is TRBJ1-2; no definite D call. The V end was cut by 7 bases, the J end by 5 bases, with 8 bases between. From germline, CDR1 is MDHEN and CDR2 SYDVKM. This CDR3 has 11 amino acids. CDR3 coding DNA: TGTGCCAGCAAACGCGATTATGGCTACACCTTC. This sequence encodes CASKRDYGYTF.

The rearrangement joins TRBV29-1 to TRBJ2-7; TRBD2 agrees at 9 bases. CDR1 is SQVTM and CDR2 is ANQGSEA in the germline V gene. The CDR3 loop spans 13 amino acids. The V segment lost 4 bases and the J segment 4 bases; nucleotides outside the gene matches: 5. This CDR3 reads CSVALAGWYEQYF. The CDR3 DNA reads TGCAGCGTTGCGCTAGCGGGATGGTACGAGCAGTACTTC.

The chain carries TRBV29-1 and TRBJ1-1, with D hard to call. V was clipped by 7 bases and J by 0 bases, with 12 bases between them. CDR1 and CDR2 (germline): SQVTM, ANQGSEA. CDR3 size: 13 residues. The CDR3 DNA reads as TGCAGCGCTGAGAGTAGAATGAACACTGAAGCTTTCTTT. Its protein product is CSAESRMNTEAFF.

The chain has TRBV4-1 and TRBJ2-7; D is possibly TRBD2 (6 bases). In germline, CDR1 is MGHRA, CDR2 YSYEKL. Trimming took 0 bases from V and 4 from J, leaving 16 bases between them. The CDR3 is made up of 16 amino acids. The CDR3 is CASSQEIGSLSYEQYF. As DNA, the CDR3 is TGCGCCAGCAGCCAAGAAATCGGGAGTCTATCTTACGAGCAGTACTTC.

The V and J genes are TRBV6-5 and TRBJ1-1; the D gene is possibly TRBD1 (5 bases). CDR1 and CDR2 from the germline V gene are MNHEY and SVGAGI. V was cut by 6 bases and J by 6 bases, with 14 bases left in between. The CDR3 extends over 13 amino acids. CDR3 nucleotide sequence: TGTGCCAGCAGGAAGCAGGGAATTGCTGAAGCTTTCTTT. Its protein is CASRKQGIAEAFF.

This clone turned up a few times. The V call is TRBV7-9, the J call TRBJ2-7; D gene uncertain. The CDR3 runs to 11 residues. The V gene lost 4 bases and the J gene lost 3 bases, with 4 bases spanning the gap. Germline V gives CDR1 SEHNR, CDR2 FQNEAQ (reference sequence). CDR3 region: CASSSYYEQYF. The CDR3 DNA reads as TGTGCCAGCAGCTCCTACTACGAGCAGTACTTC.

The V call is TRBV7-2, the J call TRBJ2-7; the match to TRBD2 covers 13 bases. Trimming at V came to 1 base and at J to 0 bases, leaving 9 bases not matched to a gene. The CDR3 is 19 amino acids. Germline V gene data show CDR1 as SGHTA and CDR2 as FQGNSA. Written as DNA, the CDR3 is TGTGCCAGCAGCTTAGTCGCCCCACTAGCGGGGGGGAGCTCCTACGAGCAGTACTTC. Protein sequence: CASSLVAPLAGGSSYEQYF.

Here the CDR3 reads CASSVAAGGGANVLTF. The CDR3 DNA reads TGTGCCAGCAGCGTAGCCGCAGGGGGAGGGGCCAACGTCCTGACTTTC. This rearrangement joins TRBV9 to TRBJ2-6; 7 bases map to TRBD1. Germline trimming cut 0 bases from V and 4 bases from J; bases unmatched to any gene: 4. CDR3 size: 16 residues. Germline loops: CDR1 SGDLS, CDR2 YYNGEE.

This clone was counted between two and nine times. This chain joins TRBV12-2 and TRBJ2-7; no DNA check was done on the table's D call, TRBD1. TRBV12-2 counts as a pseudogene. This CDR3 has 14 residues. CDR3 protein: CASRLAVGRVFRDF. The CDR3 nucleotides are TGTGCAAGTCGCTTAGCGGTGGGCAGGGTATTTAGGGACTTC.

The V call is TRBV9, the J call TRBJ1-3; no reliable D call. There are 13 residues in the CDR3. CDR1 is SGDLS and CDR2 is YYNGEE in the germline V gene. With 3 bases removed from V and 0 bases from J, the gap between germline ends came to 4 bases. CDR3 bases: TGTGCCAGCAGCGCCAACTCTGGAAACACCATATATTTT. Translating gives CASSANSGNTIYF.

The chain joins TRBV29-1 to TRBJ2-3, with 13 bases aligning to TRBD2. Germline V gene sequence: CDR1 SQVTM, CDR2 ANQGSEA. The CDR3 totals 14 residues. V shed 7 bases and J 3 bases; nucleotides not matched to a gene: 4. CDR3 nucleotides: TGCAGCGCAGAGACTAGCGGGAGGACAGATACGCAGTATTTT. It yields the protein CSAETSGRTDTQYF.

This chain uses TRBV5-6 with TRBJ2-7, with D possibly TRBD1 on 6 matching bases. CDR1 SGHDT and CDR2 YYEEEE come from the germline V gene. There are 14 residues in the CDR3. V was pared by 4 bases and J by 0 bases, with 11 bases between. The chain's CDR3 is CASSHGTLSYEQYF. The CDR3 DNA sequence: TGTGCCAGCAGCCATGGGACACTCTCCTACGAGCAGTACTTC.

This chain joins TRBV2 and TRBJ1-5; D unclear. Trimming took off 3 bases at V and 2 bases at J, with 11 bases between the two ends. The germline V gene encodes CDR1 SNHLY and CDR2 FYNNEI. This CDR3 contains 15 residues. CDR3 sequence reads: CASSDEGMGNQPQHF. The CDR3 region has the DNA TGTGCCAGCAGTGATGAGGGTATGGGCAATCAGCCCCAGCATTTT. Complete variable domain (other parts from reference TRBV2 and TRBJ1-5): EPEVTQTPSHQVTQMGQEVILRCVPISNHLYFYWYRQILGQKVEFLVSFYNNEISEKSEIFDDQFSVERPDGSNFTLKIRSTKLEDSAMYFCASSDEGMGNQPQHFGDGTRLSIL.

The rearrangement joins TRBV28 to TRBJ2-1; D is unresolved. V lost 5 bases and J 0 bases, leaving 11 bases between the germline ends. CDR3 length equals 15 residues. Germline V gene data show CDR1 as MDHEN and CDR2 as SYDVKM. DNA for the CDR3: TGTGCCAGCAGTGAACACACTATCTCCTACAATGAGCAGTTCTTC. Translating it yields CASSEHTISYNEQFF. The whole variable domain, filled in from reference TRBV28 and TRBJ2-1, reads DVKVTQSSRYLVKRTGEKVFLECVQDMDHENMFWYRQDPGLGLRLIYFSYDVKMKEKGDIPEGYSVSREKKERFSLILESASTNQTSMYLCASSEHTISYNEQFFGPGTRLTVL.

The chain joins TRBV7-2 to TRBJ2-5, with TRBD2 as a possible D gene (6 bases). Trimming removed 5 bases at V and 2 bases at J, with 15 bases between. Germline lookup yields CDR1 SGHTA and CDR2 FQGNSA. There are 15 residues in the CDR3. The CDR3 reads CASSPGTYAQETQYF. For the CDR3, the DNA is TGTGCCAGCAGCCCCGGGACTTATGCTCAAGAGACCCAGTACTTC.

This chain joins TRBV7-2 and TRBJ2-3; 7 bases match TRBD1. This CDR3 has 15 residues. V was pared by 6 bases and J by 0 bases, with 6 bases of the junction left unmatched. Per germline, CDR1 SGHTA and CDR2 FQGNSA. The CDR3 here is CASSLRTGSTDTQYF. As DNA, the CDR3 is TGTGCCAGCAGTCTCCGGACAGGCAGCACAGATACGCAGTATTTT.

V is TRBV5-1 and J is TRBJ1-1; TRBD1 might be the D (6 bases). CDR1 and CDR2 from the germline V gene are SGHRS and YFSETQ. V was trimmed by 4 bases and J by 5 bases, leaving 12 bases between them. The CDR3 length is 13 residues. CDR3 DNA: TGCGCCAGCAGCGCGGGGGGGCCGACTGAAGCTTTCTTT. Translated, it gives CASSAGGPTEAFF.

The chain couples TRBV9 to TRBJ1-2, with 7 bases aligning to TRBD1. Germline CDR1 reads SGDLS; CDR2 reads YYNGEE. J lost 1 base, V lost 4 bases, and 4 bases had no gene match. The CDR3 spans 14 residues. CDR3 nucleotides: TGTGCCAGCAGCCGACAGGGCCGTAACTATGGCTACACCTTC. Translating gives CASSRQGRNYGYTF.

V is TRBV30 and J is TRBJ1-5; D perhaps matches TRBD1 (6 bases). The V end lost 7 bases, the J end lost 1 base, and 11 bases lay between the germline ends. The CDR3 has 13 residues. Germline values: CDR1 GTSNPN, CDR2 SVGIG (reference sequence). The CDR3 is CALGGHSNQPQHF. The CDR3 DNA follows: TGTGCCTTAGGGGGTCACAGCAATCAGCCCCAGCATTTT.

V usage is TRBV7-2 and J usage is TRBJ2-7, with TRBD1 matching over 7 bases. V was pared by 1 base and J by 3 bases, with 3 bases of the junction left unmatched. The CDR3 covers 14 residues. The germline V gene encodes CDR1 SGHTA and CDR2 FQGNSA. CDR3 coding DNA: TGTGCCAGCAGCTTAGATAGGGGGCTCTACGAGCAGTACTTC. As protein: CASSLDRGLYEQYF.

This clone was recorded once. This sample includes further DNA sequences coding for the same CDR3. This chain joins TRBV5-4 and TRBJ2-3; 7 bases align to TRBD2. With 0 bases clipped from V and 0 bases from J, the junction kept 4 bases outside the gene matches. Germline V lookup: CDR1 SGHNT, CDR2 YYREEE (reference sequence). The CDR3 spans 16 residues. In DNA form, the CDR3 reads TGTGCCAGCAGCTTGGGTGCGGGGGTTAGCACAGATACGCAGTATTTT. The encoded protein is CASSLGAGVSTDTQYF.

The chain has TRBV19 and TRBJ1-5, with a possible D match to TRBD1 (5 bases). Germline V gene lookup returns CDR1 LNHDA and CDR2 SQIVND (reference sequence). The CDR3 totals 13 residues. V was pared by 10 bases and J by 3 bases, with 13 bases between. The CDR3 bases are TGTGCCACCCTGGACAATTTCAATCAGCCCCAGCATTTT. The encoded protein is CATLDNFNQPQHF.